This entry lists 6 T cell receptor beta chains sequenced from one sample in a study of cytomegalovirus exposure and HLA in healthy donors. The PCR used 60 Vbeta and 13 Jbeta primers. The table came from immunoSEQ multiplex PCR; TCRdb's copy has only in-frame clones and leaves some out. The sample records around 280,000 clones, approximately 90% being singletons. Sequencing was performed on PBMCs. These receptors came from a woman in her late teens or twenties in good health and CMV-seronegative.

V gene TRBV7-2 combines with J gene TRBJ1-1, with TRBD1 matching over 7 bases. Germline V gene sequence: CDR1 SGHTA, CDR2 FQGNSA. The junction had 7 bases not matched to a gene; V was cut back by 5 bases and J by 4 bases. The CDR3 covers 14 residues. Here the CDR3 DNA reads TGTGCCAGCAGCCCGCCAGGGGGTGTCACTGAAGCTTTCTTT. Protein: CASSPPGGVTEAFF.

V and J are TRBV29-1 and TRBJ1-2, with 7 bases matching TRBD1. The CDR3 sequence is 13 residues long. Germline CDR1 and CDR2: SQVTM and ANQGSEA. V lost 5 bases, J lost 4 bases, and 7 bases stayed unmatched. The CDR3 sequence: CSVLWQGGYGYTF. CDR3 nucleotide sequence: TGCAGCGTTCTCTGGCAGGGGGGCTATGGCTACACCTTC. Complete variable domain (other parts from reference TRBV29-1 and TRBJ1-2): SAVISQKPSRDICQRGTSLTIQCQVDSQVTMMFWYRQQPGQSLTLIATANQGSEATYESGFVIDKFPISRPNLTFSTLTVSNMSPEDSSIYLCSVLWQGGYGYTFGSGTRLTVV.

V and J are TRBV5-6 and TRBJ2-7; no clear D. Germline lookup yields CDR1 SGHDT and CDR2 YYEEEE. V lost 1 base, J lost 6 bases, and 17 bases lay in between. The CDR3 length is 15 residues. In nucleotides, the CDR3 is TGTGCCAGCAGCTTGAGTCAGATAATACCGGGCGAGCAGTACTTC. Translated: CASSLSQIIPGEQYF.

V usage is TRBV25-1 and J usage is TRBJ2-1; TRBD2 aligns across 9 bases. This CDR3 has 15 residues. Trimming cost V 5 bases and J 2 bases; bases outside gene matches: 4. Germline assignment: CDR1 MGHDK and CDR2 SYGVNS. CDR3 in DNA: TGTGCCAGCAGTTCCGGGACTAGCCCCTACAATGAGCAGTTCTTC. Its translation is CASSSGTSPYNEQFF.

This chain's CDR3 is CASSAGTVNSPLHF. The CDR3 DNA follows: TGCGCCAGCAGCGCCGGGACAGTGAATTCACCCCTCCACTTT. V and J are TRBV10-1 and TRBJ1-6; 7 nucleotides line up with TRBD1. Germline loops: CDR1 WNHNN, CDR2 SYGVQD (reference sequence). V lost 6 bases and J lost 7; bases outside the gene matches: 6. CDR3 size: 14 residues.

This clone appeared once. The CDR3 region is CASSEAHGQTYEQYF. Written as DNA, the CDR3 is TGTGCCAGCAGTGAAGCCCACGGACAGACCTACGAGCAGTACTTC. V usage is TRBV6-1 and J usage is TRBJ2-7; a weak D match, TRBD1 (6 bases). Germline CDR1 and CDR2: MNHNS and SASEGT. The CDR3 is 15 residues long. V lost 0 bases, J lost 2 bases, and 11 bases lay in between.